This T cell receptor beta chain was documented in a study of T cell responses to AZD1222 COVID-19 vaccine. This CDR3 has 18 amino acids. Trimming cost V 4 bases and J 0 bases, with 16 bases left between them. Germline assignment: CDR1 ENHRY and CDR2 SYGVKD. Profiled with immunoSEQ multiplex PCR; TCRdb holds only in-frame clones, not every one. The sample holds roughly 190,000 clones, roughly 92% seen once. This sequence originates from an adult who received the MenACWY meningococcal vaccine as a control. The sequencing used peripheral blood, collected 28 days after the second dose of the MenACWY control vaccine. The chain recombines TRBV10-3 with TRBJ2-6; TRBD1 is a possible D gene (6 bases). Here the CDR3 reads CAISGRDIGNSGANVLTF. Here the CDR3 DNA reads TGTGCCATCAGTGGCCGGGACATAGGAAACTCTGGGGCCAACGTCCTGACTTTC.